The entry that follows covers one T cell receptor (beta chain) sequence. The sample is drawn from a study of blood T cell repertoires in COVID-19. J was trimmed by 0 bases and V by 2 bases; bases with no gene match: 7. The CDR3 runs 18 residues. Germline V gene lookup returns CDR1 MDHEN and CDR2 SYDVKM. Per the study methods: Cell counts per sample came from amplifying reference gene primers. Sequencing was performed with immunoSEQ multiplex PCR; in TCRdb, only in-frame clones are kept and a portion is missing. V and J calls and clone size are as listed in that table; D and trimming were resolved from the DNA. This sample carries 200,000 to 250,000 clones, roughly 80% of them seen once, and the ten largest clones take roughly 3.2%.

The receptor was isolated from a woman aged 18-30 years with acute or convalescent COVID-19. The rearrangement links TRBV28 to TRBJ2-3, with 11 bases matching TRBD2. The sample was peripheral blood. CDR3 bases: TGTGCCAGCAGTTTAGAACTAGCGGGAGAATGGAGCACAGATACGCAGTATTTT. Residues: CASSLELAGEWSTDTQYF.